The present entry profiles one T cell receptor beta chain with its context. This CDR3 has 15 residues. The germline V gene encodes CDR1 LNHDA and CDR2 SQIVND (reference sequence). The V gene end was trimmed by 7 bases and the J gene end by 0 bases; junction bases not matched to a gene: 3. The sample is drawn from a study of blood T cell repertoires in COVID-19. Looking at the study overall: COVID-19 samples from acute and convalescent phases originated in the United States, Italy and Spain.

The assay was immunoSEQ multiplex PCR, and TCRdb's table has in-frame clones only and misses some. The sample carries approximately 130,000 clones, approximately 92% recorded once. The specimen sequenced was peripheral blood. This TCR was recovered from a man aged 65 to 79 with active or convalescent COVID-19. V gene TRBV19 combines with J gene TRBJ2-6, with 7 bases lining up with TRBD2. The CDR3 is CASKWGGSGANVLTF. The CDR3 DNA sequence: TGTGCCAGTAAGTGGGGGGGCTCTGGGGCCAACGTCCTGACTTTC.